These T cell receptor beta chains were read from a single sample in a study of cytomegalovirus exposure and HLA in healthy donors. The method was immunoSEQ multiplex PCR; TCRdb's version includes in-frame clones alone and lacks a portion of them. In the table there are tens of thousands of clones, about 65% of which are singletons. The sequencing sample was made of PBMCs. The receptors come from a woman aged 25 to 45 in good health and CMV-seronegative. CDR3s include the opening cysteine and the closing phenylalanine or tryptophan. D genes are given only for firm matches. Some rows have no size entry. The others give once, few or many, or a class for an expanded clone.

V	D	J	size	DNA	CDR3
TRBV5-1	TRBD1	TRBJ2-4	-	TGCGCCAGCAGCTCGACAGGGAGCCAAAACATTCAGTACTTC	CASSSTGSQNIQYF
TRBV7-8	-	TRBJ1-1	-	TGTGCCAGCAGCCGACAGCGCCAGAACACTGAAGCTTTCTTT	CASSRQRQNTEAFF
TRBV2	TRBD1	TRBJ1-1	once	TGTGCCAGTGCGACAGGGCCTGAAGCTTTCTTT	CASATGPEAFF
TRBV30	-	TRBJ1-1	-	TGTGCCTGGGGAGGGCGGGAGGTCACTGAAGCTTTCTTT	CAWGGREVTEAFF
TRBV7-9	TRBD1	TRBJ1-1	few	TGTGCCAGCAGCCCAGGGGGCCTGAACACTGAAGCTTTCTTT	CASSPGGLNTEAFF
TRBV19	TRBD2	TRBJ2-1	-	TGTGCCACCACGGGACTAGCGGGGGGGTATGAGCAGTTCTTC	CATTGLAGGYEQFF
TRBV28	TRBD2	TRBJ2-5	once	TGTGCCAGCAGTTTAGAGGTAGCGGGGGGGCCCGAGACCCAGTACTTC	CASSLEVAGGPETQYF
TRBV28	-	TRBJ1-2	-	TGTGCCAGCAGTACTGACAGCCCACCAAACTATGGCTACACCTTC	CASSTDSPPNYGYTF
TRBV6-5	TRBD2	TRBJ2-2	-	TGTGCCAGCAGAAGCGGGGGCCAGAACACCGGGGAGCTGTTTTTT	CASRSGGQNTGELFF
TRBV7-2	-	TRBJ1-1	-	TGTGCCAGCAGCCCAACAGGGTTGAACACTGAAGCTTTCTTT	CASSPTGLNTEAFF
TRBV4-1	TRBD1	TRBJ1-2	few	TGCGCCAGCAGCCCTCGGACAGGGGGAAAGGATGGCTACACCTTC	CASSPRTGGKDGYTF
TRBV7-7	-	TRBJ1-1	-	TGTGCCAGCAGCCCGCGGCAGGGTCGTACTGAAGCTTTCTTT	CASSPRQGRTEAFF
TRBV7-6	TRBD1	TRBJ1-3	few	TGTGCCAGCAGCGCCCAGACAGGGGAAGTAGCTGGAAACACCATATATTTT	CASSAQTGEVAGNTIYF
TRBV30	-	TRBJ1-1	-	TGTGCCTGGAGTACAGGTGGAAACACTGAAGCTTTCTTT	CAWSTGGNTEAFF
TRBV11-3	-	TRBJ2-1	-	TGTGCCAGCAGCTTGACAAGTTCCTACAATGAGCAGTTCTTC	CASSLTSSYNEQFF
TRBV5-4	-	TRBJ1-6	few	TGTGCCAGCAGCTTGGTAGGGGATGGTAATTCACCCCTCCACTTT	CASSLVGDGNSPLHF
TRBV19	TRBD2	TRBJ2-2	few	TGTGCCAGTAGGCCAGCGGGGGTCGACACCGGGGAGCTGTTTTTT	CASRPAGVDTGELFF
TRBV5-1	-	TRBJ1-2	-	TGTGCCAGCAGCTTAGGAGTCTATGGCTACACCTTC	CASSLGVYGYTF
TRBV5-4	-	TRBJ2-7	-	TGTGCCAGCAGCCAAGATCTGTGGAGGACTACTCGTTACGAGCAGTACTTC	CASSQDLWRTTRYEQYF
TRBV7-9	TRBD2	TRBJ2-5	-	TGTTCCAGCAGCTCCCAGTCGACTAGCGGGGGGAGATTGGGAGAGACCCAGTACTTC	CSSSSQSTSGGRLGETQYF
TRBV5-4	TRBD1	TRBJ1-6	once	TGTGCCAGCGGGCGGGACAGCTATAATTCACCCCTCCACTTT	CASGRDSYNSPLHF